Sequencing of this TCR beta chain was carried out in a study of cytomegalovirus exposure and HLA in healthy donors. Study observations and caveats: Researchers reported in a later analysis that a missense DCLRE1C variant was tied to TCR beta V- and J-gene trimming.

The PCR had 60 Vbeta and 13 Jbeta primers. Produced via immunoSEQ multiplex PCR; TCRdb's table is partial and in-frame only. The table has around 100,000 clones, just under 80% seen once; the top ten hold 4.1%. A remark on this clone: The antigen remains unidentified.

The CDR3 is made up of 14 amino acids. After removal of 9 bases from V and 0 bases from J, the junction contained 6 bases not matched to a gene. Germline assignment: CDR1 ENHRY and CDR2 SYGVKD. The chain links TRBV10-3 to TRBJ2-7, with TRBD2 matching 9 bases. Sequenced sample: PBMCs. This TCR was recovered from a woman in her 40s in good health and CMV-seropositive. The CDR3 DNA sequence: TGTGCCATTAGCGGGAGAGGGAGCTCCTACGAGCAGTACTTC. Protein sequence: CAISGRGSSYEQYF.